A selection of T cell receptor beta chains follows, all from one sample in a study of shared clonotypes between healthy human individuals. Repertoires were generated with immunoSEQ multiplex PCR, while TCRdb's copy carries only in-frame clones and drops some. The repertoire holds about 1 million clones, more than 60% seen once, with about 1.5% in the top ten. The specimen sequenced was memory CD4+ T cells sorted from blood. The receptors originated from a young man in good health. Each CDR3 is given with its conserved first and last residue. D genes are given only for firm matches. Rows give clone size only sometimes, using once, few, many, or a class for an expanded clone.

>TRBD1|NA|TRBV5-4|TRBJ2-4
CASSLRQGGDIQYF
TGTGCCAGCAGCCTAAGACAGGGGGGAGACATTCAGTACTTC
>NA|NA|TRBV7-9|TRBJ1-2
CASSRTGTHIGGYTF
TGTGCCAGCAGCCGAACAGGGACTCACATCGGTGGCTACACCTTC
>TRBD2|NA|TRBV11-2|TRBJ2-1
CASSPRPVLAGDNNEQFF
TGTGCCAGCAGCCCACGTCCGGTACTAGCGGGAGATAACAATGAGCAGTTCTTC
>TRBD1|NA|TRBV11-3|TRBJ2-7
CASSLYTGASYEQYF
TGTGCCAGCAGCCTCTATACAGGGGCCTCCTACGAGCAGTACTTC
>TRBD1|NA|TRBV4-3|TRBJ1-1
CASSQPDRGQSTEAFF
TGCGCCAGCAGCCAACCGGACAGGGGGCAGTCGACTGAAGCTTTCTTT
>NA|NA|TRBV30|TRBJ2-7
CAWTPSRDEQYF
TGTGCCTGGACCCCTTCTCGGGACGAGCAGTACTTC
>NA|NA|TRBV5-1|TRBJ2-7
CASSLQDLDEQYF
TGCGCCAGCAGCCTGCAGGATTTGGACGAGCAGTACTTC
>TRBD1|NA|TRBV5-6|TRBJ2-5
CASSPLTGNQETQYF
TGTGCCAGCAGCCCACTGACAGGGAACCAAGAGACCCAGTACTTC
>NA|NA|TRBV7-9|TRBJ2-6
CASGDESGANVLTF
TGTGCCAGTGGAGATGAATCTGGGGCCAACGTCCTGACTTTC
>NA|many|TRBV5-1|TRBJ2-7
CASSPEGGSYEQYF
TGCGCCAGCAGCCCGGAGGGGGGGTCGTACGAGCAGTACTTC
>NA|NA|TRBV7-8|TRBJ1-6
CAARAHYNSPLHF
TGTGCAGCGCGGGCCCACTATAATTCACCCCTCCACTTT
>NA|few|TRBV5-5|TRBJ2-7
CASSPGIFEYEQYF
TGTGCCAGCAGCCCCGGGATTTTTGAGTACGAGCAGTACTTC
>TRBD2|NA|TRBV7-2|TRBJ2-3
CASSLGRATDTQYF
TGTGCCAGCAGTCTCGGGAGGGCGACAGATACGCAGTATTTT
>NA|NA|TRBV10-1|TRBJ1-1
CASSPIRQLNTEAFF
TGCGCCAGCAGTCCGATCCGGCAGCTGAACACTGAAGCTTTCTTT
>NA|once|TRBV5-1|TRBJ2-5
CASSLGGEQETQYF
TGCGCCAGCAGCTTGGGAGGGGAACAAGAGACCCAGTACTTC
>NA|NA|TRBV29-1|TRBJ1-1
CSVDGAGGLNTEAFF
TGCAGCGTTGATGGGGCGGGGGGTTTGAACACTGAAGCTTTCTTT
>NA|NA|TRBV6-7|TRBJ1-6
CASSYSGHYNSPLHF
TGTGCCAGCAGTTACTCGGGACATTATAATTCACCCCTCCACTTT
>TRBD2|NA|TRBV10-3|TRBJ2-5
CAISEKAGVIGETQYF
TGTGCCATCAGTGAGAAAGCGGGAGTAATCGGAGAGACCCAGTACTTC
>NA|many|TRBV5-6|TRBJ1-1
CASSLILNTEAFF
TGTGCCAGCAGCTTGATTTTGAACACTGAAGCTTTCTTT
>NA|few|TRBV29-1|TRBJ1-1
CSVAPPLRAQAFF
TGCAGCGTCGCCCCGCCTCTACGGGCTCAAGCTTTCTTT
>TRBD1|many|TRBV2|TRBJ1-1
CASSQGENTEAFF
TGTGCCAGCAGCCAGGGGGAGAACACTGAAGCTTTCTTT
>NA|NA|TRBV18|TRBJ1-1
CASSPIGSGNTEAFF
TGTGCCAGCTCACCCATAGGCTCAGGGAACACTGAAGCTTTCTTT
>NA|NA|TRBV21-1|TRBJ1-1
CASSKSDPLLAGDTEAFF
TGTGCCAGCAGCAAATCGGATCCTCTCCTGGCGGGTGACACTGAAGCTTTCTTT
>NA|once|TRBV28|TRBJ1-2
CASSSQYYGYTF
TGTGCCAGCTCAAGCCAGTACTATGGCTACACCTTC
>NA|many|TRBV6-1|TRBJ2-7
CASTLAYEQYF
TGTGCCAGCACCCTTGCGTACGAGCAGTACTTC
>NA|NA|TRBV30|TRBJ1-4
CASPGEGATNEKLFF
TGTGCCTCCCCCGGGGAGGGGGCAACTAATGAAAAACTGTTTTTT
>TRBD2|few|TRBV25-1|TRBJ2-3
CASSERLAGGLDTQYF
TGTGCCAGCAGTGAACGTCTAGCGGGGGGGCTTGATACGCAGTATTTT
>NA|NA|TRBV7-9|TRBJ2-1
CASSLVAREQFF
TGTGCCAGCAGCTTAGTAGCGAGGGAGCAGTTCTTC
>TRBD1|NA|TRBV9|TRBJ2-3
CASSVVGQGTDTQYF
TGTGCCAGCAGCGTAGTTGGACAGGGAACAGATACGCAGTATTTT
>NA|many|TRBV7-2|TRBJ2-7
CASSAGANEQYF
TGTGCCAGCAGCGCCGGGGCGAACGAGCAGTACTTC
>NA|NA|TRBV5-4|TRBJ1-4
CATQSGLLRKLFF
TGTGCCACCCAAAGTGGGCTCCTGCGAAAACTGTTTTTT
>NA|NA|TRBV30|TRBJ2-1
CAWTPSSYNEQFF
TGTGCCTGGACCCCCAGCTCCTACAATGAGCAGTTCTTC
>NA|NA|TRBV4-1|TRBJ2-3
CASSQVGRDTQYF
TGCGCCAGCAGCCAAGTTGGGCGGGATACGCAGTATTTT
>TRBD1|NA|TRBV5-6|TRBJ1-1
CASSSGTGRNTEAFF
TGTGCCAGCAGCTCCGGGACAGGGAGGAACACTGAAGCTTTCTTT
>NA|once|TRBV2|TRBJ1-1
CASRAEGRGNTEAFF
TGTGCCAGCAGAGCTGAAGGCAGGGGGAACACTGAAGCTTTCTTT
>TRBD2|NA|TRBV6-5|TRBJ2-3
CASRRGLAGSDTQYF
TGTGCCAGCAGGAGGGGACTAGCGGGGTCCGATACGCAGTATTTT
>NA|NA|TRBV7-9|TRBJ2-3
CASSSRDFTDTQYF
TGTGCCAGCAGCTCCCGTGACTTCACAGATACGCAGTATTTT
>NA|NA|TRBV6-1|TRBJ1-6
CASSTGPSSPLHF
TGTGCCAGCAGTACGGGACCTAGTTCACCCCTCCACTTT
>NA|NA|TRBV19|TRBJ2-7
CASSITAPNYEQYF
TGTGCCAGTAGTATAACAGCTCCAAACTACGAGCAGTACTTC
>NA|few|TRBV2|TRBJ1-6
CASCTDYNSPLHF
TGTGCCTCCTGTACAGACTATAATTCACCCCTCCACTTT
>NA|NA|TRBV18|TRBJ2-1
CASSPPGGSHNEQFF
TGTGCCAGCTCACCACCGGGAGGCTCACACAATGAGCAGTTCTTC
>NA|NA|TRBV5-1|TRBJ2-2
CASRAVQGPGELFF
TGCGCCAGCAGAGCAGTCCAGGGTCCCGGGGAGCTGTTTTTT
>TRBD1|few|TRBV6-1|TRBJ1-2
CASSEGGTGDISGYTF
TGTGCCAGCAGTGAGGGGGGGACAGGCGACATTTCGGGCTACACCTTC
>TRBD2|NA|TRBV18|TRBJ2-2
CASSPGLVRNGGELFF
TGTGCCAGCTCCCCTGGACTAGTAAGAAACGGCGGGGAGCTGTTTTTT
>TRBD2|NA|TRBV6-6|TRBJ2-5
CASSYPTSGRETQYF
TGTGCCAGCAGTTACCCGACTAGCGGGCGCGAGACCCAGTACTTC
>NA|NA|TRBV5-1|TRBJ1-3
CASSPTGTGNTIYF
TGCGCCAGCAGCCCAACAGGGACTGGAAACACCATATATTTT
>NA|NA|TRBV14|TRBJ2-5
CASSQVVPFRAGGQETQYF
TGTGCCAGCAGCCAAGTAGTCCCCTTTCGAGCGGGTGGGCAAGAGACCCAGTACTTC
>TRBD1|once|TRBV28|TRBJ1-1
CASSASQGVYTEAFF
TGTGCCAGCAGTGCCTCTCAGGGGGTATACACTGAAGCTTTCTTT
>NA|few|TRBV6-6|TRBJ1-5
CASSYVGSNQPQHF
TGTGCCAGCAGTTACGTCGGGAGCAATCAGCCCCAGCATTTT
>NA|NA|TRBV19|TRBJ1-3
CASSGSGNTIYF
TGTGCCAGTAGTGGCTCTGGAAACACCATATATTTT
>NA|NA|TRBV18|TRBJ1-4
CASSPDGATNEKLFF
TGTGCCAGCTCACCGGACGGAGCAACTAATGAAAAACTGTTTTTT
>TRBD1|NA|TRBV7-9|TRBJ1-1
CASSWTGFGTEAFF
TGTGCCAGCAGCTGGACAGGGTTTGGGACTGAAGCTTTCTTT
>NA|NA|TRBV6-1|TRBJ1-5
CASSGGGAGNQPQHF
TGTGCCAGCAGTGGAGGAGGGGCTGGCAATCAGCCCCAGCATTTT
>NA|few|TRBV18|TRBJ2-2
CASSRNENTGELFF
TGTGCCAGCTCACGAAACGAGAACACCGGGGAGCTGTTTTTT
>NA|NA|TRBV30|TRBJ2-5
CAWGTPTDSGTQYF
TGTGCCTGGGGTACCCCGACAGATTCCGGGACCCAGTACTTC
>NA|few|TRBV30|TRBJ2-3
CAWSAGPGLRTDTQYF
TGTGCCTGGAGTGCCGGTCCAGGACTCAGGACAGATACGCAGTATTTT
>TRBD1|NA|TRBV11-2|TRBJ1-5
CASSPDRAQPQHF
TGTGCCAGCAGCCCGGACAGGGCCCAGCCCCAGCATTTT